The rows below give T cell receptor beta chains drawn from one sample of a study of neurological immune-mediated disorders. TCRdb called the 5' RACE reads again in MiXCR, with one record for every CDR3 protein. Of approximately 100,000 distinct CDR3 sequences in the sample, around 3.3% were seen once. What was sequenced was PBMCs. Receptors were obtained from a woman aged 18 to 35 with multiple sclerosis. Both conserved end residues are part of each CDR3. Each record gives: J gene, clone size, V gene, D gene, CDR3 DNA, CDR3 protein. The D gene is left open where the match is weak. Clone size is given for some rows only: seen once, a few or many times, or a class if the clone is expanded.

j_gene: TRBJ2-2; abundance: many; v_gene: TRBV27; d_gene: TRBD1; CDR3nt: TGTGCCAGCAGTCTAGGGACAGGGTTGGGCGGGGAGCTGTTTTTT; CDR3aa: CASSLGTGLGGELFF
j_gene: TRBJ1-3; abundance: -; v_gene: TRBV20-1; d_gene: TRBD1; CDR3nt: TGCAGTGCCCCGGACAGGCAAGGCTCTGGAAAAAACATATATTTT; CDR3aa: CSAPDRQGSGKNIYF
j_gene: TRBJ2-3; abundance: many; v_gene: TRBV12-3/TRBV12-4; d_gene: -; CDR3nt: TGTGCCAGCAGTCCCACTAATACAGATACGCAGTATTTT; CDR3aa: CASSPTNTDTQYF
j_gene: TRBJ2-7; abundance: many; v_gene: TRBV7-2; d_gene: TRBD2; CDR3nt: TGTGCCAGCAACCCTAGCGGGGGGGCAAACGAGCAGTACTTC; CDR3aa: CASNPSGGANEQYF
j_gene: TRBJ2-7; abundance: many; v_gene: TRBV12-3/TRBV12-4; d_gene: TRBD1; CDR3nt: TGTGCCAGCAGTTTAGGACAGGGGGTAGTCTCCGAGCAGTACTTC; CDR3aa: CASSLGQGVVSEQYF
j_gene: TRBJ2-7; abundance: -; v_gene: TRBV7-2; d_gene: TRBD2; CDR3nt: TGTGCCAGCAGCCCTAGCGGTAACGAGCAGTACTTC; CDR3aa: CASSPSGNEQYF
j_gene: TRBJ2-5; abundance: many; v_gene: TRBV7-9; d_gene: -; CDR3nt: TGTGCCAGCAGCCCGGGGGAGACCCAGTACTTC; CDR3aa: CASSPGETQYF
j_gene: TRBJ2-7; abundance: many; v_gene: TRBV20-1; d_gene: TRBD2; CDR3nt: TGCAGTGCCGCGTCGGGACTAGCGGGGGACAACGAGCAGTACTTC; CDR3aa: CSAASGLAGDNEQYF
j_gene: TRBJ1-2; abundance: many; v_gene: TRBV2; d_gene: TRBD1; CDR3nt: TGTGCCAGCAGCCCAGGGACAGGGGGTCTCTATGGCTACACCTTC; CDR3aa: CASSPGTGGLYGYTF
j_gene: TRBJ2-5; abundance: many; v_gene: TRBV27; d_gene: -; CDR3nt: TGTGCCAGCAGTAGCGGACCGAGAAGAGAAGAGACCCAGTACTTC; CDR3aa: CASSSGPRREETQYF
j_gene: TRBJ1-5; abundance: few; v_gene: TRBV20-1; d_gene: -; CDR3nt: TGCAGTGCTAGTATAGGGTTTCGGGGAAATCAGCCCCAGCATTTT; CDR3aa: CSASIGFRGNQPQHF
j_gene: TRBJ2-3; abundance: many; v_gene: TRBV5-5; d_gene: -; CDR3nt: TGTGCCAGCAGCCCGGTCCTAGATACGCAGTATTTT; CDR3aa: CASSPVLDTQYF
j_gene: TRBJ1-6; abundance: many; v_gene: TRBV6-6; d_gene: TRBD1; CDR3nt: TGTGCCAGCAGTTTCTGGACAGGTTCGGGTTCACCCCTCCACTTT; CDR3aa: CASSFWTGSGSPLHF
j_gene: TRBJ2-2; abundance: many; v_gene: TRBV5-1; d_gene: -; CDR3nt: TGCGCCAGCAGCTTGGAAAAGGGGGGCCTAGTGGGAACCGGGGAGCTGTTTTTT; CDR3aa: CASSLEKGGLVGTGELFF
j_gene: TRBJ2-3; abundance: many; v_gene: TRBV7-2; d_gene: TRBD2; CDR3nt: TGTGCCAGCAGCTTGCTAGCGGGGCGCTACACAGATACGCAGTATTTT; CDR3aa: CASSLLAGRYTDTQYF
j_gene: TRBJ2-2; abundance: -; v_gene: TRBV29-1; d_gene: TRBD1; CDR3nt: TGCAGCTGTCCCCAGGGGGACACCGGGGAGCTGTTTTTT; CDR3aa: CSCPQGDTGELFF
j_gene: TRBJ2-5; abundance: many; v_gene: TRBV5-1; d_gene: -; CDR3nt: TGCGCCAGCAGTACCGGGGGCCAAGGAGAGACCCAGTACTTC; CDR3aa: CASSTGGQGETQYF
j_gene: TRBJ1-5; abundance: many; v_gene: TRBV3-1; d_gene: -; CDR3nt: TGTGCCAGCAGCCAGGTGAGGGGGGGACAGCCCCAGCATTTT; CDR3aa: CASSQVRGGQPQHF
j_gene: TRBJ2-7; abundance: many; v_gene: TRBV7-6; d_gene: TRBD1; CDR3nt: TGTGCCAGCAGTTCGACAGGGGGAGGTTCAAAGCAGTACTTC; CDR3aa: CASSSTGGGSKQYF
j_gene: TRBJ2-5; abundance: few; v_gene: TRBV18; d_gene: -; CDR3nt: TGTGCCAGCTCACCACCGCAAGAGACCCAGTACTTC; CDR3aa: CASSPPQETQYF
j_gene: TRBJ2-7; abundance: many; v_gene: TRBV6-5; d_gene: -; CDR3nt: TGTGCCAGCAGCGGGACACCCGGCTCCTACGAGCAGTACTTC; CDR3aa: CASSGTPGSYEQYF
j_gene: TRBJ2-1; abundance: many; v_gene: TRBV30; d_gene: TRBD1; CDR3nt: TGTGCCTGGCGACCCTGGACAGGGGGCCCAAATGAGCAGTTCTTC; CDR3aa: CAWRPWTGGPNEQFF
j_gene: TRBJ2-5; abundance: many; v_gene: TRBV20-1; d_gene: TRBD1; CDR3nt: TGCAGTGCCATTCCCGGGACAGGTCAAGAGACCCAGTACTTC; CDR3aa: CSAIPGTGQETQYF
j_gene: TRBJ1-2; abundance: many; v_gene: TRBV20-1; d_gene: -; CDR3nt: TGCAGTGCCAGGCAAAACTATGGCTACACCTTC; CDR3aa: CSARQNYGYTF
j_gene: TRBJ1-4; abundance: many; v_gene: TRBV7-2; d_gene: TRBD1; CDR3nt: TGTGCCAGCAGCTGGACAGGGGGTGAAAAACTGTTTTTT; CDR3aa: CASSWTGGEKLFF
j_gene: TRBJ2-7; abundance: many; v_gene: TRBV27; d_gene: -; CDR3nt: TGTGCCAGCACCCTAACACCCCTCGGCCCCTACGAGCAGTACTTC; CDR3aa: CASTLTPLGPYEQYF
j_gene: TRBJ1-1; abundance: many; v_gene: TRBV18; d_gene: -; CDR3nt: TGTGCCAGCTCACCGCGGGACGCGGTCACTGAAGCTTTCTTT; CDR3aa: CASSPRDAVTEAFF
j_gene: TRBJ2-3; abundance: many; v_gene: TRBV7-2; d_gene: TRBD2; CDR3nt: TGTGCCAGCAGCAGTCAACCCACGGGAGGGGCAGATACGCAGTATTTT; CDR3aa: CASSSQPTGGADTQYF
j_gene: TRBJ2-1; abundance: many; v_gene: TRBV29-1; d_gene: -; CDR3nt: TGCAGCGTTGAAGCCCGCGGGACCTACAATGAGCAGTTCTTC; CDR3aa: CSVEARGTYNEQFF
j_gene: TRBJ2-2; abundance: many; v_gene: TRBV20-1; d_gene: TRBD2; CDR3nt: TGCAGTGCTCGGACTAGGAACACCGGGGAGCTGTTTTTT; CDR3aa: CSARTRNTGELFF
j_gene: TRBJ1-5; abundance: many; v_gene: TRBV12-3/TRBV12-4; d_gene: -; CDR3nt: TGTGCCAGCAGTGGATGGGCAGAGGGGCAGCCCCAGCATTTT; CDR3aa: CASSGWAEGQPQHF
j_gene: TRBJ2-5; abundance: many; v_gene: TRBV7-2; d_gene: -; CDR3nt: TGTGCCAGCAGCTTCTGGGGGCTGCAAGAGACCCAGTACTTC; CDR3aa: CASSFWGLQETQYF
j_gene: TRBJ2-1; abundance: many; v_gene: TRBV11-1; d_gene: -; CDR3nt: TGTGCCAGCAGCCGGAACGGGTACAATGAGCAGTTCTTC; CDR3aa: CASSRNGYNEQFF
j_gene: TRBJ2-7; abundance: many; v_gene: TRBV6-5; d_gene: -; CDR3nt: TGTGCCAGCAGTTATTCGGTAGCTGCTCCCTACGAGCAGTACTTC; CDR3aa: CASSYSVAAPYEQYF
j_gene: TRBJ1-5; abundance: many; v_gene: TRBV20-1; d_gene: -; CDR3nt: TGCAGTGCTAGCCGAGATACGACCGGGGGTCAGCCCCAGCATTTT; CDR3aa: CSASRDTTGGQPQHF
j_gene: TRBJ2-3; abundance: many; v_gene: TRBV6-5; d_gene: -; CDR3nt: TGTGCCAGCAGTTACTCGTTCACAGGGTCAGATACGCAGTATTTT; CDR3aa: CASSYSFTGSDTQYF
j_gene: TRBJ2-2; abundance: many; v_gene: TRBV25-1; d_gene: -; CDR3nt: TGTGCCAGCAGTGAATCCGGACGGGACACCGGGGAGCTGTTTTTT; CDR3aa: CASSESGRDTGELFF
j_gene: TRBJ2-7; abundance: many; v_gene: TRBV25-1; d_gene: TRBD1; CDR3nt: TGTGCCAGCAGTGAATGGACAGGGGACCACGAGCAGTACTTC; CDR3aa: CASSEWTGDHEQYF
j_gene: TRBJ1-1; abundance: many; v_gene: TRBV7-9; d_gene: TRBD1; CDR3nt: TGTGCCAGCAGCTTAACGGGACAGGGCCATACTGAAGCTTTCTTT; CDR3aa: CASSLTGQGHTEAFF
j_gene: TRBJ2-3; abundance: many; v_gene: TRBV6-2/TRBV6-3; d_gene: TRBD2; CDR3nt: TGTGCCAGCAGTCTAGCGGGAGGGCGGCAGTATTTT; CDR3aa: CASSLAGGRQYF
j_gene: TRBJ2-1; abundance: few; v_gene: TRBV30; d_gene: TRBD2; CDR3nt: TGTGCCTGGAGTGGGCTGAGCGGGAGGGGATATGATGAGCAGTTCTTC; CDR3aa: CAWSGLSGRGYDEQFF
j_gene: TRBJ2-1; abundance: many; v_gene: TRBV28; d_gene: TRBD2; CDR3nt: TGTGCCAGCGCGTCGGGAGGGAGCTACAATGAGCAGTTCTTC; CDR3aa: CASASGGSYNEQFF
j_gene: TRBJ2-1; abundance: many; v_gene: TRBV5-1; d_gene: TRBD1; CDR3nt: TGCGCCAGCCTACCTAATACAGGGGATCCGCAGCGTCAGTTCTTC; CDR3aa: CASLPNTGDPQRQFF
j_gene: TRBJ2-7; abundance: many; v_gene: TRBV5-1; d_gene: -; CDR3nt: TGCGCCAGCAGCCCAATGACAGAGGGGGTCGGCTCCTACGAGCAGTACTTC; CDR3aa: CASSPMTEGVGSYEQYF
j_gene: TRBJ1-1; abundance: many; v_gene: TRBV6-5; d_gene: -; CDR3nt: TGTGCCAGCAGTTATACGCGATCCGCTGAAGCTTTCTTT; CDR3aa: CASSYTRSAEAFF